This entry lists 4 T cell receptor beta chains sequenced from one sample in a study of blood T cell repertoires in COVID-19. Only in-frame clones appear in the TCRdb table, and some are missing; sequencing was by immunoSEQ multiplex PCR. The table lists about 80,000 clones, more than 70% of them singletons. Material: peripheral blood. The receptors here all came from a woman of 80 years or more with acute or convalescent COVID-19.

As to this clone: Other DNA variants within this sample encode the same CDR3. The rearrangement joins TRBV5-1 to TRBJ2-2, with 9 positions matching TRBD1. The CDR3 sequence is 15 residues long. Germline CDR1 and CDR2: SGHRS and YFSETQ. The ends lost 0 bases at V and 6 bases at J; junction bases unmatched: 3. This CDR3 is CASSLDRGRSGELFF. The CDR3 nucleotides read TGCGCCAGCAGCTTGGACAGGGGGCGATCCGGGGAGCTGTTTTTT.

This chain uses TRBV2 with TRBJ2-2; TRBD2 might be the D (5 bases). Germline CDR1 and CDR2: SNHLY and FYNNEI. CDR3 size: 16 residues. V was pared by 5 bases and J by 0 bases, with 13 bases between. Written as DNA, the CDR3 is TGTGCCAGCAGTCGGACTGACCCCGCGAACACCGGGGAGCTGTTTTTT. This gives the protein CASSRTDPANTGELFF.

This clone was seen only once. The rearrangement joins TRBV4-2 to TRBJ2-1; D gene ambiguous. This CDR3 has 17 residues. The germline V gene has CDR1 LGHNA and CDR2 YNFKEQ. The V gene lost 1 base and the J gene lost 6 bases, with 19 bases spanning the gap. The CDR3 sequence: CASSQAAVLPTTNEQFF. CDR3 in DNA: TGTGCCAGCAGCCAAGCCGCGGTGCTCCCAACTACCAATGAGCAGTTCTTC.

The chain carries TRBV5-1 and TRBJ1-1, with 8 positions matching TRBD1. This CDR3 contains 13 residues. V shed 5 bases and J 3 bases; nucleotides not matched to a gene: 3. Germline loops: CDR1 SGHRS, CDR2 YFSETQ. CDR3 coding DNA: TGCGCCAGCAGTCGACAGGGGCACACTGAAGCTTTCTTT. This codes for CASSRQGHTEAFF.